Listed here are 18 T cell receptor beta chains from one sample, sequenced in a study of shared T cell receptors in the human thymus. TCRdb's table, derived via immunoSEQ multiplex PCR, lists solely in-frame clones and lacks some. The table lists under 450,000 clones, 95% of them singletons, with about 0.02% in the top ten. The specimen was thymocytes. The receptors were sampled from a human donor.

The V and J genes are TRBV27 and TRBJ1-2; 10 positions agree with TRBD1. V shed 7 bases and J 3 bases; nucleotides not matched to a gene: 8. The length of the CDR3 is 15 residues. Germline CDR1 MNHEY, CDR2 SMNVEV (reference sequence). The DNA of the CDR3 is TGTGCCAGCACTCTGATGACAGGGGGCGACTATGGCTACACCTTC. Protein product: CASTLMTGGDYGYTF.

The chain joins TRBV28 to TRBJ2-3; the match to TRBD2 covers 15 bases. With 6 bases clipped from V and 0 bases from J, the junction kept 7 bases outside the gene matches. Per germline, CDR1 MDHEN and CDR2 SYDVKM. The CDR3 runs to 18 residues. CDR3 residues: CASRSPGLAGGSTDTQYF. The DNA of the CDR3 is TGTGCCAGCAGATCGCCGGGACTAGCGGGGGGAAGCACAGATACGCAGTATTTT.

The chain carries TRBV14 and TRBJ2-1; TRBD2 matches 10 bases. V was clipped by 6 bases and J by 4 bases; unmatched bases: 12. CDR3 length equals 17 residues. Germline CDR1 SGHDN, CDR2 FVKESK. The CDR3 here is CASSSPGTSVSYNEQFF. For the CDR3, the DNA is TGTGCCAGCAGTTCACCCGGGACTAGCGTTAGTTACAATGAGCAGTTCTTC.

The rearrangement joins TRBV28 to TRBJ1-1, with D maybe TRBD1 (6 bases). The germline V and J ends were trimmed by 7 bases and 3 bases, with 24 bases remaining between them. CDR1 MDHEN and CDR2 SYDVKM come from the germline V gene. The CDR3 length is 17 residues. CDR3 sequence: CASTSGVHQGLHTEAFF. CDR3 coding DNA: TGTGCCAGCACAAGCGGGGTCCATCAGGGGTTGCACACTGAAGCTTTCTTT.

The CDR3 bases are TGCGCCAGCAGCCAAGGAGATTCAGATAACACTGAAGCTTTCTTT. Its translation: CASSQGDSDNTEAFF. The chain joins TRBV4-1 to TRBJ1-1, with D unresolved. Trimming stripped 1 base from V and 2 bases from J, with 11 bases between. The germline V gene has CDR1 MGHRA and CDR2 YSYEKL. This CDR3 is built from 15 residues.

To note about this clone: Other DNA sequences in the sample encode the same CDR3. The genes are TRBV19 and TRBJ2-1, with D hard to call. The CDR3 runs 11 residues. The ends were cut back, 2 bases at V and 4 bases at J, with 0 bases in the middle. From germline, CDR1 is LNHDA and CDR2 SQIVND (reference sequence). For the CDR3, the DNA is TGTGCCAGTAGTATATACAATGAGCAGTTCTTC. Its protein is CASSIYNEQFF. Drawing the rest from reference TRBV19 and TRBJ2-1, the complete variable domain is DGGITQSPKYLFRKEGQNVTLSCEQNLNHDAMYWYRQDPGQGLRLIYYSQIVNDFQKGDIAEGYSVSREKKESFPLTVTSAQKNPTAFYLCASSIYNEQFFGPGTRLTVL.

The chain has TRBV4-3 and TRBJ1-2; a weak D match, TRBD1 (5 bases). CDR3 size: 16 residues. Per germline, CDR1 LGHNA and CDR2 YSLEER. Trimming took off 0 bases at V and 4 bases at J, with 15 bases between the two ends. CDR3 sequence (DNA): TGCGCCAGCAGCCAAGAGGGGCCAGGGATCCGCTATGGCTACACCTTC. Residues: CASSQEGPGIRYGYTF.

Notes on this clone: Different DNA sequences within this sample yield the same CDR3. V and J are TRBV6-1 and TRBJ2-7, with a weak D call TRBD2 (5 bases). CDR3 length equals 14 residues. Germline lookup yields CDR1 MNHNS and CDR2 SASEGT. V lost 4 bases and J lost 3, with 13 bases in between. This CDR3 reads CASSALAGLYEQYF. The CDR3 nucleotides read TGTGCCAGCAGTGCGTTGGCAGGACTCTACGAGCAGTACTTC.

The chain couples TRBV27 to TRBJ1-2, with no clear D. CDR3 length: 16 residues. The germline V and J ends were trimmed by 5 bases and 4 bases, with 20 bases remaining between them. Germline CDR1 reads MNHEY; CDR2 reads SMNVEV (reference sequence). Written as DNA, the CDR3 is TGTGCCAGCAGTCTATTCCGGAGTTCGCTTGGCTATGGCTACACCTTC. It translates to CASSLFRSSLGYGYTF.

The rearrangement uses TRBV27 and TRBJ1-6, with TRBD1 identical over 7 bases. The V and J ends lost 6 bases and 7 bases, in that order; junction bases with no gene match: 6. Germline V gene lookup returns CDR1 MNHEY and CDR2 SMNVEV (reference sequence). The CDR3 totals 14 residues. In nucleotides, the CDR3 is TGTGCCAGCAGCCGGGACAGAGGGAATTCACCCCTCCACTTT. Amino acid sequence: CASSRDRGNSPLHF.

The rearrangement joins TRBV5-8 to TRBJ2-3, with 7 bases matching TRBD2. J lost 0 bases, V lost 4 bases, and 8 bases had no gene match. Germline lookup yields CDR1 SGHTS and CDR2 YDEGEE. The length of the CDR3 is 16 residues. The CDR3 reads CASSVGAGTSTDTQYF. CDR3 bases: TGTGCCAGCAGCGTCGGAGCGGGAACTAGCACAGATACGCAGTATTTT.

The CDR3 sequence is CASSPHSLAGGPSGTDTQYF. DNA of the CDR3: TGCGCCAGCAGCCCTCACTCACTAGCGGGAGGGCCTAGTGGCACAGATACGCAGTATTTT. The rearrangement uses TRBV4-1 and TRBJ2-3; 13 bases are a match to TRBD2. The CDR3 extends over 20 amino acids. Germline V lookup: CDR1 MGHRA, CDR2 YSYEKL. V shed 4 bases and J 1 base; nucleotides not matched to a gene: 14.

V and J are TRBV7-2 and TRBJ2-1; possible D gene TRBD2, 5 bases. The V end was cut by 3 bases, the J end by 4 bases, with 10 bases between. The germline V gene encodes CDR1 SGHTA and CDR2 FQGNSA. The CDR3 runs to 14 residues. DNA of the CDR3: TGTGCCAGCAGCTTTCTAGCCCTATACAATGAGCAGTTCTTC. It yields the protein CASSFLALYNEQFF.

The CDR3: CASSGPQGENTGELFF. DNA of the CDR3: TGTGCCAGCAGCGGGCCACAGGGCGAGAACACCGGGGAGCTGTTTTTT. The rearrangement joins TRBV9 to TRBJ2-2; perhaps TRBD1 as D (6 bases). Germline V gene lookup returns CDR1 SGDLS and CDR2 YYNGEE. V dropped 3 bases and J dropped 1 base, with 13 bases sitting between them. The CDR3 is 16 residues long.

The chain employs TRBV27 and TRBJ1-6; 8 bases agree with TRBD1. With V trimmed by 6 bases and J by 4 bases, 17 bases remained unmatched. There are 19 residues in the CDR3. CDR1 and CDR2 from the germline V gene are MNHEY and SMNVEV (reference sequence). The CDR3 is CASSLGRDRPRFYNSPLHF. Here the CDR3 DNA reads TGTGCCAGCAGCTTGGGGAGGGACAGGCCGCGCTTTTATAATTCACCCCTCCACTTT.

The genes are TRBV7-8 and TRBJ2-4; 7 bases fit TRBD1. Germline assignment: CDR1 SGHVS and CDR2 FQNEAQ. J lost 0 bases, V lost 5 bases, and 10 bases had no gene match. The CDR3 has 17 amino acids. CDR3 loop: CASSPDRTHLAKNIQYF. In nucleotides, the CDR3 is TGTGCCAGCAGCCCGGACAGGACCCACCTAGCCAAAAACATTCAGTACTTC.

The chain links TRBV27 to TRBJ2-3; D is possibly TRBD2 (6 bases). Germline CDR1 MNHEY, CDR2 SMNVEV (reference sequence). Trimming took off 5 bases at V and 0 bases at J, with 15 bases between the two ends. This CDR3 comprises 16 residues. The CDR3 region is CASSPTHRGSTDTQYF. As DNA, the CDR3 is TGTGCCAGCAGTCCCACCCACCGGGGGAGCACAGATACGCAGTATTTT.

The chain links TRBV28 to TRBJ2-7; 12 bases align to TRBD1. The ends lost 7 bases at V and 5 bases at J; junction bases unmatched: 9. The CDR3 length is 15 residues. CDR1 and CDR2 (germline): MDHEN, SYDVKM. CDR3 in amino acids: CASIPRGTGGNEQYF. CDR3 DNA sequence: TGTGCCAGCATTCCGAGGGGGACAGGGGGCAACGAGCAGTACTTC.